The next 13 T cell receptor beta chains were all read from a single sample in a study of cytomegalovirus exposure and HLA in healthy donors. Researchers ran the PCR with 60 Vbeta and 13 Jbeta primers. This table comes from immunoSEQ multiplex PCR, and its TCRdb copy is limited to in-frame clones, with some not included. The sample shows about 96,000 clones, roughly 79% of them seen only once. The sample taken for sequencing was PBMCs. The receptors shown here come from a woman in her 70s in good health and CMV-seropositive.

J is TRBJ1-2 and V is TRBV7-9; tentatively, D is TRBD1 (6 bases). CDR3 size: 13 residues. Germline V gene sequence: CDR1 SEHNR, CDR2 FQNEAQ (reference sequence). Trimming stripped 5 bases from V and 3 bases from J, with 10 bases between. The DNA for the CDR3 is TGTGCCAGCAGCGTGGGACAAGACTATGGCTACACCTTC. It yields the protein CASSVGQDYGYTF.

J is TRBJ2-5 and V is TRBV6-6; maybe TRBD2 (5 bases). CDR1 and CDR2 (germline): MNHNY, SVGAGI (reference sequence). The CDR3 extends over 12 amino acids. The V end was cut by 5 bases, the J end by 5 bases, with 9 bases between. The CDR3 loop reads CASSAGLETQYF. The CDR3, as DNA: TGTGCCAGCAGTGCGGGTTTGGAGACCCAGTACTTC.

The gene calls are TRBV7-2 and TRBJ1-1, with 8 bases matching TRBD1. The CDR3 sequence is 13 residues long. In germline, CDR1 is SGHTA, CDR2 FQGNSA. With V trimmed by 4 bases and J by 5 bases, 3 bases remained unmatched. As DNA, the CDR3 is TGTGCCAGCAGCTCGGACAGGGTAACTGAAGCTTTCTTT. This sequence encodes CASSSDRVTEAFF.

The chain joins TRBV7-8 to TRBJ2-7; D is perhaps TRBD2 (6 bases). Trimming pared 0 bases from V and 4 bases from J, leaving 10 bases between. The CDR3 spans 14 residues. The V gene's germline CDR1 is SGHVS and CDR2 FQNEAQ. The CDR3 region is CASSLAGGMYEQYF. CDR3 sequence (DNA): TGTGCCAGCAGCTTAGCTGGGGGGATGTACGAGCAGTACTTC.

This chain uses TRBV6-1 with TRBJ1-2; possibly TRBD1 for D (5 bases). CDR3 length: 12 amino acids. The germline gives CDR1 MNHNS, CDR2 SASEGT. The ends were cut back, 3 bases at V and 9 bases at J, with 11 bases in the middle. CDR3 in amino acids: CASSDSNRRYTF. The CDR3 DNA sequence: TGTGCCAGCAGTGATTCTAACAGGCGCTACACCTTC.

The CDR3 DNA sequence: TGCGCCAGCAGCCGGACAGGAACAGATACGCAGTATTTT. Protein product: CASSRTGTDTQYF. The chain uses TRBV5-1 and TRBJ2-3; 7 bases are a match to TRBD1. V was pared by 4 bases and J by 3 bases, with 2 bases of the junction left unmatched. Germline V gene sequence: CDR1 SGHRS, CDR2 YFSETQ. The CDR3 runs to 13 residues.

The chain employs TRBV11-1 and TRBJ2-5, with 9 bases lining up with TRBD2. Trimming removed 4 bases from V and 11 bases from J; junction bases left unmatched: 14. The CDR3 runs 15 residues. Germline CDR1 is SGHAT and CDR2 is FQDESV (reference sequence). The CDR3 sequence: CASSSRVLAGEEQYF. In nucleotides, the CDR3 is TGTGCCAGCAGCTCCAGGGTATTAGCGGGAGAAGAGCAGTACTTC.

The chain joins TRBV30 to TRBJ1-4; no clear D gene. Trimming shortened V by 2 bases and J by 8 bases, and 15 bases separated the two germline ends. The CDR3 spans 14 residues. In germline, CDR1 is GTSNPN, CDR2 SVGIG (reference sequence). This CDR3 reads CAWSLTGLGEKLFF. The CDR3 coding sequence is TGTGCCTGGAGTCTGACCGGACTCGGGGAAAAACTGTTTTTT.

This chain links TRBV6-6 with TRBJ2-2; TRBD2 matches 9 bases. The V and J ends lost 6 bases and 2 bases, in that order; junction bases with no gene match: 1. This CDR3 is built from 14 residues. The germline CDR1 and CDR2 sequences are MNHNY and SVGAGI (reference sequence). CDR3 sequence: CASRTSGNTGELFF. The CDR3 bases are TGTGCCAGCAGGACTAGCGGAAACACCGGGGAGCTGTTTTTT.

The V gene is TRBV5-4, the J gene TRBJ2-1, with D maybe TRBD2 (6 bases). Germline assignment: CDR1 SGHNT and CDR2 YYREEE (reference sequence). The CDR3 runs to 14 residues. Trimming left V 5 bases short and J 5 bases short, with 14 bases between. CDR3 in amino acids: CASRRDWAHNEQFF. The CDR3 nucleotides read TGTGCCAGCAGGCGGGACTGGGCCCACAATGAGCAGTTCTTC.

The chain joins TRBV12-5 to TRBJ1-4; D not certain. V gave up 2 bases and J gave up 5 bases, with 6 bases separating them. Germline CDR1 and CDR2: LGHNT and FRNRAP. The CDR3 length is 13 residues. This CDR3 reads CASGLNANEKLFF. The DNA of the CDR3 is TGTGCTAGTGGTTTGAACGCGAATGAAAAACTGTTTTTT.

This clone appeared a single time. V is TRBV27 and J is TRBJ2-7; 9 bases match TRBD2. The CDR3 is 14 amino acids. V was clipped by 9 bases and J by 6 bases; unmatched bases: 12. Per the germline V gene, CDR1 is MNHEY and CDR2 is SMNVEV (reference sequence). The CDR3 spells CASKEAGGPFEQYF. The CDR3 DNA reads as TGTGCCAGTAAAGAGGCGGGGGGGCCGTTCGAGCAGTACTTC.

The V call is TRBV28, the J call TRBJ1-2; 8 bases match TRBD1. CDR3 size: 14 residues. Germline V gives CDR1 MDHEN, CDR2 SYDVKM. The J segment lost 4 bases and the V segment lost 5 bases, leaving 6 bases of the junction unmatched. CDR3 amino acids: CASSTGQAIYGYTF. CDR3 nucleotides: TGTGCCAGCAGTACGGGACAGGCGATCTATGGCTACACCTTC.